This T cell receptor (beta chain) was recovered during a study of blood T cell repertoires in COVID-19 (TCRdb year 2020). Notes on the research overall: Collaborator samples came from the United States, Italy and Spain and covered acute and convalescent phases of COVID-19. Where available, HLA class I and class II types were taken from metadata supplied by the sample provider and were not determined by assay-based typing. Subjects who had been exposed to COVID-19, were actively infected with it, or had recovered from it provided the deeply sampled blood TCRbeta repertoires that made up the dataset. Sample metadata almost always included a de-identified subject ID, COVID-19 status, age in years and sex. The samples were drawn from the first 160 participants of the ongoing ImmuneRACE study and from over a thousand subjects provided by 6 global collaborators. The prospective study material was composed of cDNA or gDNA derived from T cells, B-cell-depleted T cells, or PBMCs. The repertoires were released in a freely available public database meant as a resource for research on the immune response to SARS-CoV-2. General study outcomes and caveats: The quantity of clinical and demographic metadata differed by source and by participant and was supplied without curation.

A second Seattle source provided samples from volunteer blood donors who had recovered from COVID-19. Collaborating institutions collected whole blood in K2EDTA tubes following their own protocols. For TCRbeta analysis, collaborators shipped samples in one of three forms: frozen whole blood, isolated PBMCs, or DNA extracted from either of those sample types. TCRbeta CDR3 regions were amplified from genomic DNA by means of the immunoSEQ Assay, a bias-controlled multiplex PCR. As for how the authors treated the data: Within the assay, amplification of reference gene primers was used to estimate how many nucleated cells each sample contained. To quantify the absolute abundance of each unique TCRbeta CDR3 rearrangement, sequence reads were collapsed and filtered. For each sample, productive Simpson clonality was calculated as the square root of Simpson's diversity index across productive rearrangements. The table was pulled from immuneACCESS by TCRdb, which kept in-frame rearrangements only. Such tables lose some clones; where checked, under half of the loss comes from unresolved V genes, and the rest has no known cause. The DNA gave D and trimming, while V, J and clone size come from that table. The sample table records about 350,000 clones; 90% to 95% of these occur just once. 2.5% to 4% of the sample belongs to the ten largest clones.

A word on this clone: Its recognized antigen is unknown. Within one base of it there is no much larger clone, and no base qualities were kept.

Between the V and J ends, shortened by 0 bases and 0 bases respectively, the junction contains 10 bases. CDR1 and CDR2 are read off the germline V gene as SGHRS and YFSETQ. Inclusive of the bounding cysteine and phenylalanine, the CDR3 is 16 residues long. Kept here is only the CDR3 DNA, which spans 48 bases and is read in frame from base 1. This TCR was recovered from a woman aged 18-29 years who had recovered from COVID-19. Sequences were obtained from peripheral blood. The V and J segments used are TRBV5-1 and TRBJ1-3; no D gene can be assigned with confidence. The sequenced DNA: TGCGCCAGCAGCTTGGTCGGGGATTACTCTGGAAACACCATATATTTT. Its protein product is CASSLVGDYSGNTIYF.